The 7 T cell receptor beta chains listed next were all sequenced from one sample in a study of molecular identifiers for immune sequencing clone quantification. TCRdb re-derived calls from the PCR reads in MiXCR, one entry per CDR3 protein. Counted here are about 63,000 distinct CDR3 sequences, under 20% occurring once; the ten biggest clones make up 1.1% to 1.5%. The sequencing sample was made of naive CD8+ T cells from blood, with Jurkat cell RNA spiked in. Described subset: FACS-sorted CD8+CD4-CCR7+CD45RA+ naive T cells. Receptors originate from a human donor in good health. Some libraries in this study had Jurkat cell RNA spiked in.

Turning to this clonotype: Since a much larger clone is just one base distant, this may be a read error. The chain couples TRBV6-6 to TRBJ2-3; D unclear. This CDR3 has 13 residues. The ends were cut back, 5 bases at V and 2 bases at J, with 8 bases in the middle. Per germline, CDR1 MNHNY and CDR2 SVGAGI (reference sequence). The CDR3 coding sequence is TGTGCCAGCAGTCACGGCTACACAGATACGCAGTATTTT. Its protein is CASSHGYTDTQYF.

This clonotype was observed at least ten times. CDR3 coding DNA: TGTGCCAGCAGCCCTCGGCACGGGACTAGCACAGATACGCAGTATTTT. Translation: CASSPRHGTSTDTQYF. This sequence joins TRBV11-3 and TRBJ2-3; perhaps TRBD2 as D (6 bases). The length of the CDR3 is 16 residues. The germline V gene encodes CDR1 SGHNT and CDR2 YENEEA. Trimming removed 5 bases from V and 0 bases from J, with 15 bases in between.

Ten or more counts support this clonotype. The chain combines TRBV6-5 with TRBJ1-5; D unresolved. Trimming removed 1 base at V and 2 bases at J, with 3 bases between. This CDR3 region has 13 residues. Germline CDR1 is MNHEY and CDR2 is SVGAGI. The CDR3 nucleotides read TGTGCCAGCAGTTACTTCGGCAATCAGCCCCAGCATTTT. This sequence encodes CASSYFGNQPQHF.

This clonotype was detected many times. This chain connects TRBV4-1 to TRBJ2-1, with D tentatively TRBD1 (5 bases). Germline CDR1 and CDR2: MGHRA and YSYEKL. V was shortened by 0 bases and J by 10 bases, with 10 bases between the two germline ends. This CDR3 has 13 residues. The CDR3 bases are TGCGCCAGCAGCCAAGATGCCCGACAGGAGCAGTTCTTC. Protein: CASSQDARQEQFF.

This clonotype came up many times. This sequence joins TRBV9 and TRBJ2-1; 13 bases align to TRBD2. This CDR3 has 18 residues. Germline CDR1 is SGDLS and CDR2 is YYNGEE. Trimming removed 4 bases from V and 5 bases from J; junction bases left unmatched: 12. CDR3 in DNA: TGTGCCAGCAGCCCCAGGACTAGCGGGAGCGGAGGTCACAATGAGCAGTTCTTC. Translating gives CASSPRTSGSGGHNEQFF. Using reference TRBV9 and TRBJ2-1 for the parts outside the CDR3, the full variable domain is DSGVTQTPKHLITATGQRVTLRCSPRSGDLSVYWYQQSLDQGLQFLIQYYNGEERAKGNILERFSAQQFPDLHSELNLSSLELGDSALYFCASSPRTSGSGGHNEQFFGPGTRLTVL.

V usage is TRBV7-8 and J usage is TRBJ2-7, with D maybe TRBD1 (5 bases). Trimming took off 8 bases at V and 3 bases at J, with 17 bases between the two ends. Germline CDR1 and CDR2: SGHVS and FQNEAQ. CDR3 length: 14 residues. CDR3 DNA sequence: TGTGCCAGCTCGGCAGTTAGACAGTTCTACGAGCAGTACTTC. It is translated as CASSAVRQFYEQYF.

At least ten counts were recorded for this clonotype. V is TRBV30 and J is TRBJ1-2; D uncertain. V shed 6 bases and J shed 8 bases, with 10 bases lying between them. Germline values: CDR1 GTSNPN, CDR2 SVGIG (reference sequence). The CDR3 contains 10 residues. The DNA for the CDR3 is TGTGCCTGTCCCGACCGGGGCTACACCTTC. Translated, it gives CACPDRGYTF.